This T cell receptor (beta chain) stems from a study of T-cell reconstitution after alpha-beta-depleted transplantation in children. Study-level points and caveats: TCRbeta diversity was high at day 60 in some patients (a result of surviving recipient T cells and thymic progenitors). Newly made T cells mostly supplied T-cell counts and diversity one year after transplant. The origin of alpha-beta T cells about two months after transplant was reportedly several hundred expanded graft clones.

With respect to this clonotype: What it binds is not known.

Construction of the TCRbeta library involved unique molecular identifiers. Via MiXCR, TCRdb re-called the PCR reads, giving one row per CDR3 protein. The table lists about 110,000 distinct CDR3 sequences, about a tenth of them singletons. The germline gives CDR1 MDHEN, CDR2 SYDVKM. Trimming took off 3 bases at V and 7 bases at J, with 3 bases between the two ends. The CDR3 spans 11 residues. The sequence was obtained from a boy between 2 and 10 years old with acute lymphoblastic leukemia, due to receive a stem cell transplant. The specimen was PBMCs, collected before TCRalphabeta/CD19-depleted stem cell transplant. V gene TRBV28 combines with J gene TRBJ2-2; no clear D gene. The CDR3 DNA sequence: TGTGCCAGCAGTTTGATCGGGGAGCTGTTTTTT. It yields the protein CASSLIGELFF.